The clone carrying this T cell receptor (beta chain) came up many times. Time point here: newly diagnosed GD, antithyroid drugs for less than 3 months. With RNA extracted from PBMCs as input, the TCR library was made. The data were taken from a study of regulatory T cells in long-lasting Graves disease. Germline CDR1 and CDR2: SGHNT and YYREEE (reference sequence). The CDR3 has 17 residues. V shed 0 bases and J 1 base; nucleotides not matched to a gene: 7. HTBI primers from iRepertoire and Arm-PCR of CDR3 regions yielded the TCR beta libraries. TCRdb fed the multiplex PCR reads into MiXCR, producing one record per CDR3 protein. The data hold about 360,000 distinct CDR3 sequences, with roughly 16% observed a single time. This sample also belongs to another study, concerning T cells in Graves' hyperthyroidism and ophthalmopathy. That study reports: Classification by a 13 V-J model distinguished ophthalmopathy from stable hyperthyroidism.

The sequence was obtained from a woman aged 18-29 years with Graves disease. The specimen comprised peripheral blood mononuclear cells (PBMCs), sampled at new diagnosis, from a patient treated with antithyroid drugs. The chain recombines TRBV5-4 with TRBJ2-1; 7 positions match TRBD2. CDR3 sequence reads: CASSLGGGRVSYNEQFF. The CDR3 DNA reads as TGTGCCAGCAGCTTGGGAGGCGGGAGAGTGTCCTACAATGAGCAGTTCTTC.